The rows below give T cell receptor beta chains drawn from one sample of a study of T cell repertoires in cytomegalovirus infection. TCRdb re-analysed the reads in MiXCR, keeping a single row per CDR3 protein. The table has fewer than 550,000 distinct CDR3 sequences, approximately 16% seen once. Material for sequencing was CD8+ T cells from PBMCs. These receptors were taken from a human donor in good health (CMV status not recorded). Some clones in this sample may be carry-over from other donors' samples. Each CDR3 is given with its conserved first and last residue. Each record gives: CDR3 DNA, CDR3 protein, D gene, V gene, J gene, clone size. D genes are given only for firm matches. Clone size, where shown, is once, few, many, or a class for clones that have expanded.

DNA: TGTGCCAGCAGCGACGGGACAGGACACGCCGGCTACAATGAGCAGTTCTTC; CDR3: CASSDGTGHAGYNEQFF; D: TRBD1; V: TRBV7-8; J: TRBJ2-1; size: many
DNA: TGCAGCGTTGAAGATAGGAGGGGGGGCTACACCTTC; CDR3: CSVEDRRGGYTF; D: .; V: TRBV29-1; J: TRBJ1-2; size: few
DNA: TGTGCCAGCAGTTTATTCCAGGACATCTCCTATAATTCACCCCTCCACTTT; CDR3: CASSLFQDISYNSPLHF; D: .; V: TRBV28; J: TRBJ1-6; size: many
DNA: TGTGCCAGCAGCCTCCCGACGGGGCGGGAGAGAGATACGCAGTATTTT; CDR3: CASSLPTGRERDTQYF; D: TRBD2; V: TRBV7-6; J: TRBJ2-3; size: .
DNA: TGTGCCAGCAGCTTAGGACAGGGGTATCAGCCCCAGCATTTT; CDR3: CASSLGQGYQPQHF; D: TRBD1; V: TRBV5-6; J: TRBJ1-5; size: many
DNA: TGTGCCAGCAGTGAAGTGGACAGGGGATTTACAGATACGCAGTATTTT; CDR3: CASSEVDRGFTDTQYF; D: TRBD1; V: TRBV2; J: TRBJ2-3; size: .
DNA: TGTGCCAGCTCACGGATTCCAGGGATCCCCAGAGAGACCCAGTACTTC; CDR3: CASSRIPGIPRETQYF; D: .; V: TRBV18; J: TRBJ2-5; size: few
DNA: TGTGCCAGCAGTCCGGCCCTTTATCGGGACTATGGCTACACCTTC; CDR3: CASSPALYRDYGYTF; D: .; V: TRBV12-3/TRBV12-4; J: TRBJ1-2; size: many
DNA: TGTGCCAGCAGCAGGACTAGCGGCAGCATTGATACGCAGTATTTT; CDR3: CASSRTSGSIDTQYF; D: TRBD2; V: TRBV2; J: TRBJ2-3; size: many
DNA: TGTGCCAGCAGCTTGGGGGGAGGGGTCACCGGGGAGCTGTTTTTT; CDR3: CASSLGGGVTGELFF; D: TRBD2; V: TRBV7-3; J: TRBJ2-2; size: few
DNA: TGTGCCAGCAGTACTTTGAGGGAAGGCAATCAGCCCCAGCATTTT; CDR3: CASSTLREGNQPQHF; D: .; V: TRBV27; J: TRBJ1-5; size: many
DNA: TGTGCCAGCAGTCACACCAGGGGCAACGAGCAGTACTTC; CDR3: CASSHTRGNEQYF; D: .; V: TRBV6-1; J: TRBJ2-7; size: many
DNA: TGTGCCAGCAGTTTATCGTCAGGCGGCCTCACTGAAGCTTTCTTT; CDR3: CASSLSSGGLTEAFF; D: .; V: TRBV27; J: TRBJ1-1; size: many
DNA: TGTGCCAGCAGCTTAGTCGGGGGGATCCCCAAAAGTGGCTACACCTTC; CDR3: CASSLVGGIPKSGYTF; D: .; V: TRBV7-9; J: TRBJ1-2; size: few
DNA: TGTGCCAGCAGCCAAGTTCTTCGGTTTGGCTACACCTTC; CDR3: CASSQVLRFGYTF; D: .; V: TRBV14; J: TRBJ1-2; size: .
DNA: TGTGCCAGCAGTTACTCGATACAGGGGGCTTCAAAGGACTACGAGCAGTACTTC; CDR3: CASSYSIQGASKDYEQYF; D: TRBD1; V: TRBV6-6; J: TRBJ2-7; size: many
DNA: TGTGCCAGCAGTATTTCACACCGAAACACTGAAGCTTTCTTT; CDR3: CASSISHRNTEAFF; D: .; V: TRBV27; J: TRBJ1-1; size: many
DNA: TGTGCCAGCAGTATCACCGGGACTAGCGTCGACGAGCAGTACTTC; CDR3: CASSITGTSVDEQYF; D: TRBD2; V: TRBV28; J: TRBJ2-7; size: many
DNA: TGTGCCAGCAGTGACCGGACAGGCGCCTTGTGCGACGAGCAGTACTTC; CDR3: CASSDRTGALCDEQYF; D: TRBD1; V: TRBV6-1; J: TRBJ2-7; size: .
DNA: TGTGCCAGCAGCCCGGCCTCCAATGAGCAGTTCTTC; CDR3: CASSPASNEQFF; D: .; V: TRBV7-6; J: TRBJ2-1; size: few